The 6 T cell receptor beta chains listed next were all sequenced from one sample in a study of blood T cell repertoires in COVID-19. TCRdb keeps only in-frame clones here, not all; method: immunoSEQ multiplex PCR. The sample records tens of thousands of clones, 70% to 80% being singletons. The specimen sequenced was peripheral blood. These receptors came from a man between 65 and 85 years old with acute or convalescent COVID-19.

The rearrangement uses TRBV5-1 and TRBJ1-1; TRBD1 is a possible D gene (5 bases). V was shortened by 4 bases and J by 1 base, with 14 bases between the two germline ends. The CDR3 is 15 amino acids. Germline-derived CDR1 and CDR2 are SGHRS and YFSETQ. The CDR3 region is CASSTTRVRNTEAFF. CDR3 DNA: TGCGCCAGCAGCACTACCAGGGTGAGGAACACTGAAGCTTTCTTT.

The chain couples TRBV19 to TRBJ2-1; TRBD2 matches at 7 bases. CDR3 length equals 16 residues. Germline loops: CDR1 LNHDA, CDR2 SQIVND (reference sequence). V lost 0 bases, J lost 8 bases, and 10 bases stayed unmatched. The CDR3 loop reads CASSIESSGVGYEQFF. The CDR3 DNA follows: TGTGCCAGTAGTATAGAGTCTAGCGGAGTAGGCTATGAGCAGTTCTTC.

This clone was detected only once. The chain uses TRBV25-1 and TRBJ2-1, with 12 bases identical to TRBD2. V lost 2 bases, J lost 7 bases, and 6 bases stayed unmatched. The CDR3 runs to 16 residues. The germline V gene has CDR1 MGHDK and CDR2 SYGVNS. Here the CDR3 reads CASSELTSGSVNEQFF. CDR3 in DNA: TGTGCCAGCAGTGAACTGACTAGCGGGAGTGTGAATGAGCAGTTCTTC.

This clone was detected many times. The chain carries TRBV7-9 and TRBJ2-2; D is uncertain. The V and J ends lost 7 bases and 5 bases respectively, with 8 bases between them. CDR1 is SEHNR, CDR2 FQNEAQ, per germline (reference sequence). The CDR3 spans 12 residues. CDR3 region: CASTFPTGELFF. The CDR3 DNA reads TGTGCCAGCACCTTTCCGACCGGGGAGCTGTTTTTT.

The CDR3 loop is CASRETGGSSPLHF. The CDR3 DNA sequence: TGTGCCAGCAGGGAGACAGGGGGGAGCTCACCCCTCCACTTT. The V and J genes are TRBV6-5 and TRBJ1-6; 9 bases map to TRBD1. Germline V CDR1 and CDR2: MNHEY, SVGAGI. V shed 6 bases, J shed 10 bases, and the junction held 7 bases outside the gene matches. The length of the CDR3 is 14 residues.

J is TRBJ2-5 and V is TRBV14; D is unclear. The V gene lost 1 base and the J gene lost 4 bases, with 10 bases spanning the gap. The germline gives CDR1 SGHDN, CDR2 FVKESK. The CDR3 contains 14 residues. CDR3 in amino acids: CASSQGAWAETQYF. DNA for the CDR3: TGTGCCAGCAGCCAAGGCGCCTGGGCAGAGACCCAGTACTTC.